This T cell receptor beta chain was identified during a study of blood T cells in healthy people across ages. The amount of total RNA extracted per sample was at least 5.5 micrograms. Next came a second PCR, run for about 7 to 12 cycles, which used a sample-barcoded 5' primer along with a J-beta primer mix. TCRdb independently ran MiXCR on the 5' RACE reads; one entry per CDR3 protein. The sample contains approximately 770,000 distinct CDR3 sequences, roughly 50% of which appear only once. This clonotype was seen a single time. The antigen is unknown. The germline V gene has CDR1 DFQATT and CDR2 SNEGSKA (reference sequence). V dropped 3 bases and J dropped 4; count of bases not matched to a gene: 10. The CDR3 contains 16 residues. Study-wide results and limits: Per million T cells, TCR beta diversity dropped roughly linearly as age increased. Long-lived and aged donors differed, with more naive CD4+ cells and higher diversity in the long-lived.

The origin of this receptor is a young man in good health. Sequenced sample: blood. The chain combines TRBV20-1 with TRBJ2-5; 11 bases agree with TRBD2. This chain's CDR3 is CSARGPRLAGRETQYF. The CDR3, as DNA: TGCAGTGCTAGGGGACCTCGACTAGCGGGAAGAGAGACCCAGTACTTC.